These 12 T cell receptor beta chains came from one sample sequenced in a study of tissue T cells after allogeneic stem cell transplantation. Regarding time point: mouse harvest day 14 after allogeneic transplant. Each mouse received 10^7 T-cell-depleted marrow cells plus 10^6 splenic CD5+ T cells by tail vein. Assay: immunoSEQ multiplex PCR; the TCRdb copy retains only in-frame clones and omits some. This table holds about 8,800 clones, approximately 40% found once. Input material: skin. The receptors were gathered from a female BALB/c mouse given C57BL/6 T cells with graft-versus-host disease after an allogeneic hematopoietic cell transplant.

This clone occurred a few times. Mouse gene names and germline throughout. The read finishes 1 residue shy of the CDR3 end, and the germline J gene is used to complete it. The genes are TRBV26 and TRBJ2-2; 7 positions match TRBD1. The CDR3 has 16 amino acids. Germline V gives CDR1 KGHPV, CDR2 FQNQEV (reference sequence). V shed 0 bases and J 0 bases; nucleotides not matched to a gene: 1. CDR3 DNA, as far as it was read: TGTGCCAGCAGTCTGTCGACAGGGACAAACACCGGGCAGCTCTAC. Residues: CASSLSTGTNTGQLY. The CDR3, in full, reads CASSLSTGTNTGQLYF.

This clone is categorized as medium-sized (0.01 to 0.1%). Gene labels here are mouse ones. The CDR3 extends 1 residue past the end of the read, so its final part is completed from the germline J gene. The chain uses TRBV23 and TRBJ1-4; TRBD1, the table's D call, lacks a check against the DNA. CDR1 and CDR2 (germline): KGHTA, FQNQQP. This CDR3 spans 14 amino acids. CDR3 loop: CSSSQTGPNERLFF. Partial CDR3 DNA: TGCTCCAGCAGTCAGACAGGGCCCAACGAAAGATTATTT.

On this clone itself: Genes here carry mouse names. The CDR3 end lies 1 residue beyond the end of the read and is filled in from the germline J gene. The V call is TRBV26, the J call TRBJ2-5; the match to TRBD1 covers 9 bases. Per the germline V gene, CDR1 is KGHPV and CDR2 is FQNQEV (reference sequence). Losses at the gene ends were 4 bases for V and 6 bases for J; bases not matched to a gene: 5. The CDR3 loop spans 14 amino acids. CDR3 in amino acids: CASSPTGGGDTQYF. CDR3 bases read: TGTGCCAGCAGTCCCACAGGGGGCGGGGACACCCAGTAC.

Regarding this clone: The listed genes are named as in mouse. The read gets to within 1 residue of the CDR3 end, and the germline J gene fills in the rest. The chain carries TRBV3 and TRBJ2-7, with 8 bases that match TRBD2. Per germline, CDR1 SNHLY and CDR2 FYNGKV (reference sequence). V dropped 2 bases and J dropped 4; count of bases not matched to a gene: 4. The CDR3 is made up of 14 amino acids. CDR3 amino acids: CASSLNWGWYEQYF. The sequenced CDR3 bases are TGTGCCAGCAGCTTAAACTGGGGGTGGTATGAACAGTAC.

Comments on this clone: The listed genes are named as in mouse. The read ends 1 residue shy of where the CDR3 ends; the end is completed using the germline J gene. The rearrangement links TRBV23 to TRBJ1-3; TRBD1, the D gene given by the table, was not confirmed from the DNA. Germline V gene lookup returns CDR1 KGHTA and CDR2 FQNQQP. This CDR3 has 13 amino acids. Incomplete CDR3 DNA: TGCTCCAGCGCGGACAGGGTTGGAAATACGCTCTAT. As protein: CSSADRVGNTLY. In full, the CDR3 reads CSSADRVGNTLYF. The complete variable domain, with remaining parts taken from reference TRBV23 and TRBJ1-3, reads DAAVTQKPRYLIKMKGQEAEMKCIPEKGHTAVFWYQQKQSKELKFLIYFQNQQPLDQIDMVKERFSAVCPSSSLCSLGIRTCEAEDSALYLCSSADRVGNTLYFGEGSRLIVV.

Note on this clone: These gene names are mouse names. The read ends 1 residue shy of where the CDR3 ends; the end is completed using the germline J gene. The chain couples TRBV23 to TRBJ2-7; the table's TRBD2 call for D was not verified on the DNA. This CDR3 spans 14 amino acids. CDR1 is KGHTA, CDR2 FQNQQP, per germline. Here the CDR3 reads CSSSPGLGGYEQYF. The covered CDR3 bases are TGCTCCAGCAGCCCGGGACTGGGGGGATATGAACAGTAC.

To note about this clone: Gene names follow the mouse nomenclature. Read sequence stops 1 residue before the CDR3 end, and the germline J gene provides the missing end. The chain employs TRBV23 and TRBJ2-3; no check of the table's D call, TRBD2, against the DNA was made. Germline V gene lookup returns CDR1 KGHTA and CDR2 FQNQQP. The CDR3 consists of 14 residues. CDR3 in amino acids: CSSSQTGNAETLYF. The sequenced CDR3 bases are TGCTCCAGCAGTCAAACTGGGAATGCAGAAACGCTGTAT. Full variable domain (missing parts from reference TRBV23 and TRBJ2-3): DAAVTQKPRYLIKMKGQEAEMKCIPEKGHTAVFWYQQKQSKELKFLIYFQNQQPLDQIDMVKERFSAVCPSSSLCSLGIRTCEAEDSALYLCSSSQTGNAETLYFGSGTRLTVL.

By frequency in the sample, this clone is medium-sized. The gene names given are mouse names. The sequenced fragment ends 1 residue before the CDR3 boundary, so the rest is inferred from the germline J gene. The chain carries TRBV26 and TRBJ2-1; no clear D gene. Trimming removed 3 bases at V and 0 bases at J, with 6 bases between. CDR3 length equals 14 residues. Looked up from germline, CDR1 is KGHPV and CDR2 is FQNQEV (reference sequence). The sequenced CDR3 bases are TGTGCCAGCAGTCTACAGAATAACTATGCTGAGCAGTTC. This encodes CASSLQNNYAEQF. The whole CDR3 sequence reads CASSLQNNYAEQFF.

By share, this clone ranks as medium-sized. Genes and germline are mouse. The CDR3 goes on 1 residue after the read ends, and that part is filled in from the germline J gene. J is TRBJ2-5 and V is TRBV26; 8 positions agree with TRBD1. V shed 7 bases and J 6 bases; nucleotides not matched to a gene: 3. In germline, CDR1 is KGHPV, CDR2 FQNQEV (reference sequence). The CDR3 contains 12 residues. The sequenced part of the CDR3 DNA is TGTGCCAGCATCCGGGACAGGGACACCCAGTAC. Protein product: CASIRDRDTQY. The whole CDR3 region reads CASIRDRDTQYF.

This clone was counted only a few times. Mouse gene names apply. The missing CDR3 end, 1 residue past where the read stops, is filled in from the germline J gene. The J gene is TRBJ2-1, the V gene TRBV26, with TRBD2 matching 7 bases. After removal of 0 bases from V and 1 base from J, the junction contained 0 bases not matched to a gene. This CDR3 is 15 amino acids long. Germline-derived CDR1 and CDR2 are KGHPV and FQNQEV (reference sequence). The CDR3 DNA, read in part, is TGTGCCAGCAGTCTGTCCTGGGGGAACTATGCTGAGCAGTTC. Its translation is CASSLSWGNYAEQF. The entire CDR3 protein is CASSLSWGNYAEQFF. The variable domain in full, completed from reference TRBV26 and TRBJ2-1, reads NSKVIQTPRYLVKGQGQKAKMRCIPEKGHPVVFWYQQNKNNEFKFLINFQNQEVLQQIDMTEKRFSAECPSNSPCSLEIQSSEAGDSALYLCASSLSWGNYAEQFFGPGTRLTVL.

This clone was found once. The gene symbols are mouse symbols. CDR3 amino acids: CASSLSDGQNTLYF. The CDR3 bases that were read are TGTGCCAGCAGTCTGTCCGACGGGCAAAACACCTTGTAC. The chain uses TRBV26 and TRBJ2-4; no definite D call. The CDR3 end lies 1 residue beyond the end of the read and is filled in from the germline J gene. Trimming took off 0 bases at V and 3 bases at J, with 7 bases between the two ends. The CDR3 consists of 14 residues. Germline V CDR1 and CDR2: KGHPV, FQNQEV (reference sequence).

About this clone: Gene names are the mouse ones. The read halts 1 residue ahead of the CDR3 end, with the missing end drawn from the germline J gene. V is TRBV23 and J is TRBJ2-2; the table's D call, TRBD2, was not checked against the DNA. This CDR3 spans 16 amino acids. Germline assignment: CDR1 KGHTA and CDR2 FQNQQP. Partial CDR3 DNA: TGCTCCAGCAGTCAATCGGGGGGGGCGAACACCGGGCAGCTCTAC. Translated: CSSSQSGGANTGQLY. The CDR3, in full, reads CSSSQSGGANTGQLYF.